The 6 T cell receptor beta chains in this list originate from one sample, sequenced in a study of blood T cell repertoires in COVID-19. TCRdb's copy holds only in-frame clones and misses some; the assay was immunoSEQ multiplex PCR. The sample holds 40,000 or so clones, about 90% seen once. Sequencing was performed on peripheral blood. All receptors derive from a man over 45 with active COVID-19.

The rearrangement links TRBV28 to TRBJ1-5, with no clear D. This CDR3 is 13 amino acids long. The V end lost 6 bases, the J end lost 0 bases, and 6 bases lay between the germline ends. Germline-derived CDR1 and CDR2 are MDHEN and SYDVKM. In DNA form, the CDR3 reads TGTGCCAGCAGACCTAATAGCAATCAGCCCCAGCATTTT. Protein: CASRPNSNQPQHF.

This chain links TRBV5-4 with TRBJ2-7; D is possibly TRBD2 (7 bases). This CDR3 has 16 residues. The ends were cut back, 0 bases at V and 2 bases at J, with 15 bases in the middle. Germline CDR1 SGHNT, CDR2 YYREEE (reference sequence). The CDR3 here is CASSLEGGLSPYEQYF. Here the CDR3 DNA reads TGTGCCAGCAGCTTGGAGGGGGGGCTTAGTCCCTACGAGCAGTACTTC.

The sample holds a few counts of this clone. CDR3 residues: CATRRTGGSEGYTF. The CDR3, as DNA: TGTGCCACCAGGAGGACAGGGGGCTCGGAAGGCTACACCTTC. This sequence joins TRBV24-1 and TRBJ1-2; TRBD1 aligns across 11 bases. The CDR3 sequence is 14 residues long. Trimming cost V 7 bases and J 8 bases; bases outside gene matches: 8. Germline-derived CDR1 and CDR2 are KGHDR and SFDVKD.

The chain combines TRBV5-1 with TRBJ2-3; D is possibly TRBD1 (5 bases). Germline V gene sequence: CDR1 SGHRS, CDR2 YFSETQ. This CDR3 has 17 residues. Trimming took 0 bases from V and 1 from J, leaving 15 bases between them. CDR3 sequence reads: CASSLAPQGRGTDTQYF. Here the CDR3 DNA reads TGCGCCAGCAGCTTGGCCCCCCAGGGTCGTGGCACAGATACGCAGTATTTT. Together with reference TRBV5-1 and TRBJ2-3, the CDR3 gives the full variable domain: KAGVTQTPRYLIKTRGQQVTLSCSPISGHRSVSWYQQTPGQGLQFLFEYFSETQRNKGNFPGRFSGRQFSNSRSEMNVSTLELGDSALYLCASSLAPQGRGTDTQYFGPGTRLTVL.

The gene calls are TRBV5-4 and TRBJ2-3, with 9 bases aligning to TRBD2. Germline trimming cut 2 bases from V and 0 bases from J; bases unmatched to any gene: 4. There are 16 residues in the CDR3. Germline assignment: CDR1 SGHNT and CDR2 YYREEE (reference sequence). CDR3 amino acids: CASSFQRGASTDTQYF. CDR3 nucleotide sequence: TGTGCCAGCAGCTTTCAGCGGGGGGCTAGCACAGATACGCAGTATTTT.

The J gene is TRBJ1-4, the V gene TRBV30, with D perhaps matching TRBD1 (5 bases). Trimming cost V 0 bases and J 2 bases, with 19 bases left between them. From germline, CDR1 is GTSNPN and CDR2 SVGIG (reference sequence). This CDR3 region has 18 residues. CDR3: CAWSVRTYESSTNEKLFF. DNA of the CDR3: TGTGCCTGGAGTGTACGGACATACGAATCATCTACTAATGAAAAACTGTTTTTT.